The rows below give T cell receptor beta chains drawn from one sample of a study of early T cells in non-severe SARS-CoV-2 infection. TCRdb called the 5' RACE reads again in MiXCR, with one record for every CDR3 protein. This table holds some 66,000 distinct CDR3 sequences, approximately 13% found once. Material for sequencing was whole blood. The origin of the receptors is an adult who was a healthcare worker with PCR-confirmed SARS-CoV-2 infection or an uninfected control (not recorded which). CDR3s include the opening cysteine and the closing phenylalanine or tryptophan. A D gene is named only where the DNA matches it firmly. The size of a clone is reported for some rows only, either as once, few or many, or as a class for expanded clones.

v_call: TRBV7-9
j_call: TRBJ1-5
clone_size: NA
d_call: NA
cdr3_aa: CASSLEGFQPQHF
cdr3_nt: TGTGCCAGCAGCTTAGAAGGATTTCAGCCCCAGCATTTT

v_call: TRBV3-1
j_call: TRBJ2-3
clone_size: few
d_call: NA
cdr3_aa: CASSTGIFTDTQYF
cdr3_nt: TGTGCCAGCAGTACAGGGATATTTACAGATACGCAGTATTTT

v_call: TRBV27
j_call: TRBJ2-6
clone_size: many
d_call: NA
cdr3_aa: CASSSPPNPRGAGVGGANVLTF
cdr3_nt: TGTGCCAGCAGTTCCCCCCCGAATCCCAGGGGGGCGGGAGTAGGTGGGGCCAACGTCCTGACTTTC

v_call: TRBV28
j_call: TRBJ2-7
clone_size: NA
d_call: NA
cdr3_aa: CVSTSLGGEIEQYF
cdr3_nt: TGTGTCAGCACCTCCCTGGGGGGTGAGATCGAGCAGTACTTC

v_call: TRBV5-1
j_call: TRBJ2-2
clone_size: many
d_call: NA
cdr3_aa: CASSFILGGTGELFF
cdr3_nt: TGCGCCAGCAGCTTTATTCTGGGCGGGACCGGGGAGCTGTTTTTT

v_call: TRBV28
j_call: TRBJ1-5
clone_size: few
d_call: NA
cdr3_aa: CASRTGAGNQPQHF
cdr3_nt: TGTGCCAGCAGGACGGGGGCGGGCAATCAGCCCCAGCATTTT

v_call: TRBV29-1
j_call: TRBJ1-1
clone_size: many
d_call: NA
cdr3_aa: CSVKNTEAFF
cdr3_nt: TGCAGCGTTAAAAACACTGAAGCTTTCTTT

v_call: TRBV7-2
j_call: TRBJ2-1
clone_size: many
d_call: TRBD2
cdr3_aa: CASSFTGGASGSSYNEQFF
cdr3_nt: TGTGCCAGCAGCTTTACAGGGGGGGCTAGCGGGAGCTCCTACAATGAGCAGTTCTTC

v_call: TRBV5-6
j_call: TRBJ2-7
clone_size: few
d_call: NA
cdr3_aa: CASSLVDLEQYF
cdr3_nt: TGTGCCAGCAGCTTGGTCGACCTCGAGCAGTACTTC

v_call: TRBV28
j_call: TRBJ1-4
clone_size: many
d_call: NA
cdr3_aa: CASSFLGDEKLFF
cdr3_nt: TGTGCCAGCAGTTTCTTGGGGGATGAAAAACTGTTTTTT

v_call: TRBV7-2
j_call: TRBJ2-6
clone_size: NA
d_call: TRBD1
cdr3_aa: CASSSRGTGLFGANVLTF
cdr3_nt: TGTGCCAGCAGCTCGAGGGGGACAGGGTTGTTTGGGGCCAACGTCCTGACTTTC

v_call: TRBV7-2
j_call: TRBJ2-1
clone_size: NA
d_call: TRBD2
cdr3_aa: CASSLRRGAYNEQFF
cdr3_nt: TGTGCCAGCAGCTTAAGGCGGGGGGCCTACAATGAGCAGTTCTTC

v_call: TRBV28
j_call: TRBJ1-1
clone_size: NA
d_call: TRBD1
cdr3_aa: CASSLYRGASTEAFF
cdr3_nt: TGTGCCAGCAGTCTATACAGGGGGGCCTCCACTGAAGCTTTCTTT

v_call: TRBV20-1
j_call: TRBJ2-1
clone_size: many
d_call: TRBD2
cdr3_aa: CSFYSPGLAGGLAEQFF
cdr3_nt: TGCAGTTTTTACTCTCCGGGACTAGCGGGAGGGTTAGCTGAGCAGTTCTTC

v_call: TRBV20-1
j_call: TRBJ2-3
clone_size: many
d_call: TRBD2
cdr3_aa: CSARLSGSHRDTQYF
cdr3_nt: TGCAGTGCTAGACTTAGCGGGAGTCATCGAGATACGCAGTATTTT

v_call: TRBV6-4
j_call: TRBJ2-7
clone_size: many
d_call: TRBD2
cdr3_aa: CASTKGLNYEQYF
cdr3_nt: TGTGCCAGCACGAAGGGACTAAACTACGAGCAGTACTTC

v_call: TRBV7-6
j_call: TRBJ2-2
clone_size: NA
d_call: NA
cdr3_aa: CASSLGRTGELFF
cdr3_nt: TGTGCCAGCAGCTTAGGGCGGACCGGGGAGCTGTTTTTT

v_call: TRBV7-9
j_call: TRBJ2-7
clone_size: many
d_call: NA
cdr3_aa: CASSPGRAEQYF
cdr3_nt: TGTGCCAGCAGCCCCGGACGGGCGGAGCAGTACTTC

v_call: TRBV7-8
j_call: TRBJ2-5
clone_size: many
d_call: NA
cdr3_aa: CASSSHRAAPREETQYF
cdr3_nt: TGTGCCAGCAGCTCACACCGGGCGGCCCCCCGGGAGGAGACCCAGTACTTC

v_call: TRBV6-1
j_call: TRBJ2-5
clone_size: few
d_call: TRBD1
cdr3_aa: CASTPGQGGAQYF
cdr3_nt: TGTGCCAGCACCCCGGGACAGGGAGGGGCCCAGTACTTC

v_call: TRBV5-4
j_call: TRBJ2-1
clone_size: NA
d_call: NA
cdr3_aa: CASSLGGLTWGNEQFF
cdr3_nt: TGTGCCAGCAGCTTGGGAGGCCTCACCTGGGGGAATGAGCAGTTCTTC

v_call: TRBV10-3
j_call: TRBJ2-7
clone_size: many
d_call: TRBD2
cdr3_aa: CAIRKGSGTIYEQYF
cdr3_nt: TGTGCCATCAGAAAGGGGAGCGGGACCATTTACGAGCAGTACTTC

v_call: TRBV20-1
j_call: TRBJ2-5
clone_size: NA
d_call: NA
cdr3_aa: CSARDMGLAAQYF
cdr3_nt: TGCAGTGCTAGAGATATGGGGCTGGCGGCCCAGTACTTC

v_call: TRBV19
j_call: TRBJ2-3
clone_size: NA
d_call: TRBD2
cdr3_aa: CASTLSGTSDTDTQYF
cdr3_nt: TGTGCCAGTACCCTAAGTGGGACTAGCGACACAGATACGCAGTATTTT

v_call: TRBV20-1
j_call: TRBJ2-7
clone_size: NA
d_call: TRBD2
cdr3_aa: CSARDSGKPPRYEQYF
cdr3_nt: TGCAGTGCTAGAGATAGCGGGAAGCCCCCAAGATACGAGCAGTACTTC

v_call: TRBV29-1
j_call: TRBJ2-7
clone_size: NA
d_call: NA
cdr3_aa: CSVVNPEEQYF
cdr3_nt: TGCAGCGTTGTAAACCCCGAGGAGCAGTACTTC

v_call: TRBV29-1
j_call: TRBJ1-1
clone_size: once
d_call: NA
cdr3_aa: CSVVLEAEAFF
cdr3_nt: TGCAGCGTTGTATTGGAGGCCGAAGCTTTCTTT

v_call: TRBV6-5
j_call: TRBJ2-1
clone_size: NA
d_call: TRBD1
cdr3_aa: CASRRDSGNNEQFF
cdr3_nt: TGTGCCAGTCGCCGGGACAGTGGCAACAATGAGCAGTTCTTC

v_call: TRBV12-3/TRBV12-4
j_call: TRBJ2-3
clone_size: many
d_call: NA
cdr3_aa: CASSPLGGSTDTQYF
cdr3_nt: TGTGCCAGCAGTCCCCTCGGCGGGAGCACAGATACGCAGTATTTT

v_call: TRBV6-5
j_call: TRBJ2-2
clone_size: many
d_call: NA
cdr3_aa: CASSYGGRWTGELFF
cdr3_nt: TGTGCCAGCAGTTACGGGGGGAGATGGACCGGGGAGCTGTTTTTT

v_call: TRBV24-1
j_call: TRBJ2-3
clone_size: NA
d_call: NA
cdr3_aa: CATSEAVGNADTQYF
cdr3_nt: TGTGCCACCAGTGAGGCAGTGGGTAATGCAGATACGCAGTATTTT

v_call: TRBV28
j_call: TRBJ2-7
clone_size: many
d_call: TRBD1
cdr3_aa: CASKLGTGAYEQYF
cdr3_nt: TGTGCCAGCAAACTTGGGACAGGCGCCTACGAGCAGTACTTC